This T cell receptor beta chain appears in the sequencing data of a study of cytomegalovirus exposure and HLA in healthy donors. For the study at large: One earlier analysis, a look at 150 million to 200 million T cells, found some 110 million unique TCR beta sequences.

With 60 Vbeta and 13 Jbeta primers, the PCR was carried out. Produced via immunoSEQ multiplex PCR; TCRdb's table is partial and in-frame only. The table includes some 85,000 clones, about four fifths detected once. Study-level findings and limits: A later analysis, which compared TCR beta chains of equal frequency, found the HLA-associated ones more clonally expanded.

Concerning this clone itself: Its antigen is unknown.

The CDR3 length is 14 residues. The germline gives CDR1 SNHLY, CDR2 FYNNEI. The V and J ends lost 6 bases and 1 base, in that order; junction bases with no gene match: 3. Sequences were obtained from PBMCs. This rearrangement joins TRBV2 to TRBJ1-1; TRBD1 matches at 9 bases. The receptor's source is a man younger than 30 in good health and CMV-seronegative. The CDR3 bases are TGTGCCAGCAGATCGGGACAGGGGAACACTGAAGCTTTCTTT. As protein: CASRSGQGNTEAFF.